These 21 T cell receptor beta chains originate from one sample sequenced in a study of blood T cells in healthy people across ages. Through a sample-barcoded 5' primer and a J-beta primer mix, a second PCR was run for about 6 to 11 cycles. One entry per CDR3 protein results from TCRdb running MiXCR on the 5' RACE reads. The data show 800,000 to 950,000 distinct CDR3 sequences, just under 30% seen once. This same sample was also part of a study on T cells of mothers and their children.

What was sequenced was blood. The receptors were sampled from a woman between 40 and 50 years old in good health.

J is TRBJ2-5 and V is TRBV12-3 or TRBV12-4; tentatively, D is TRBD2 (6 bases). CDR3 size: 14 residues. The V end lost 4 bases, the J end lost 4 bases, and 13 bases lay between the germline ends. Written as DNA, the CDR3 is TGTGCCAGCAGTTATAAGGAGGGAGGAGAGACCCAGTACTTC. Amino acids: CASSYKEGGETQYF.

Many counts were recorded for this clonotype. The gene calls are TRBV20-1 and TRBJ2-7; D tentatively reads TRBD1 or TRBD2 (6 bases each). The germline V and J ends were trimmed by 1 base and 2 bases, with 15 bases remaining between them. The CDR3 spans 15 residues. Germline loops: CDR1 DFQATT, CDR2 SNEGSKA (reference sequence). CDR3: CSARVGGGPPYEQYF. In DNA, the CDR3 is TGCAGTGCTAGAGTGGGTGGGGGGCCCCCCTACGAGCAGTACTTC.

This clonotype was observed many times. The DNA for the CDR3 is TGCAGTGCTAGAGACTTGACAGGGGCCTACGAGCAGTACTTC. This sequence encodes CSARDLTGAYEQYF. The chain combines TRBV20-1 with TRBJ2-7, with TRBD1 matching 8 bases. The CDR3 length is 14 residues. The ends lost 0 bases at V and 2 bases at J; junction bases unmatched: 3. CDR1 and CDR2 (germline): DFQATT, SNEGSKA (reference sequence).

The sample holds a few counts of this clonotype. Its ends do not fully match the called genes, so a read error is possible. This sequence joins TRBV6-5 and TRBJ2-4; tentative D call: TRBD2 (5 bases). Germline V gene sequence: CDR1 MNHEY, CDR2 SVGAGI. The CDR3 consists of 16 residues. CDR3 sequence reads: CASSYRRGLAENIQYF. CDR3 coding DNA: TGTGCCAGCAGTTACCGAAGAGGGCTAGCCGAAAACATTCAGTACTTC.

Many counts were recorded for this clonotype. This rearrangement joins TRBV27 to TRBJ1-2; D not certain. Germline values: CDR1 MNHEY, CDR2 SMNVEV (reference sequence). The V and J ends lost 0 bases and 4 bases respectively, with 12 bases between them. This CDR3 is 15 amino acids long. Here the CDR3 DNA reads TGTGCCAGCAGTTTATCGCCGGGGTTCGGCTATGGCTACACCTTC. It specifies CASSLSPGFGYGYTF.

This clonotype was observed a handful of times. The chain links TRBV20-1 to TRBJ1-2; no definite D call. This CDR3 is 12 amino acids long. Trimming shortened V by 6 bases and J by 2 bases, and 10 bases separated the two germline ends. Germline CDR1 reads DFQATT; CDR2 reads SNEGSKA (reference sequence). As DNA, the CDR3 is TGCAGTGCAGTACCGGTAAACTATGGCTACACCTTC. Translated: CSAVPVNYGYTF.

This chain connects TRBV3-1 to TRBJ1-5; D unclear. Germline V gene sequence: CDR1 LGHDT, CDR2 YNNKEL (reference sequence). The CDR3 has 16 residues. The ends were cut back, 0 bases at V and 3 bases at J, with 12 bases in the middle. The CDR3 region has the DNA TGTGCCAGCAGCCAAGATGGCGGAGGCAACAATCAGCCCCAGCATTTT. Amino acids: CASSQDGGGNNQPQHF. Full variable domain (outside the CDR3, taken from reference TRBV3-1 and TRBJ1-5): DTAVSQTPKYLVTQMGNDKSIKCEQNLGHDTMYWYKQDSKKFLKIMFSYNNKELIINETVPNRFSPKSPDKAHLNLHINSLELGDSAVYFCASSQDGGGNNQPQHFGDGTRLSIL.

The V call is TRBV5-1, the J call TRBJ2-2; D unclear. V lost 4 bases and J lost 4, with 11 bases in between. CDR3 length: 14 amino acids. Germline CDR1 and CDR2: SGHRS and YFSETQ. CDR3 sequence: CASSVDSSTGELFF. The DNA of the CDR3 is TGCGCCAGCAGCGTTGACTCTTCCACCGGGGAGCTGTTTTTT.

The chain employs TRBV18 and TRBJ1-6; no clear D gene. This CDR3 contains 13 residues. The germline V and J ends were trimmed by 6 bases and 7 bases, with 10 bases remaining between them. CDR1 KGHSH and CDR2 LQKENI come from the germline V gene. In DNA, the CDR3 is TGTGCCAGCTCCCCTCCAGAAAATTCACCCCTCCACTTT. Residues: CASSPPENSPLHF.

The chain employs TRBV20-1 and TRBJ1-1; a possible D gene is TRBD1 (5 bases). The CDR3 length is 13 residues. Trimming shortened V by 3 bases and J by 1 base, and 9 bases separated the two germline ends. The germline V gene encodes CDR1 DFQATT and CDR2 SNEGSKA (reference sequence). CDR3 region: CSARDTANTEAFF. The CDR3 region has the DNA TGCAGTGCTAGGGACACAGCGAACACTGAAGCTTTCTTT.

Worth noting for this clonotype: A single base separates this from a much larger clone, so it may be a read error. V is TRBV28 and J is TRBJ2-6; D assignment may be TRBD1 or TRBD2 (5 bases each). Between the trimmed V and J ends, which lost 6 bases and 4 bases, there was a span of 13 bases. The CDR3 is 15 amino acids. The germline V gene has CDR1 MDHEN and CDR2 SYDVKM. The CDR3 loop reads CASRTSRQGANVLTF. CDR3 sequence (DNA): TGTGCCAGCAGAACTAGTCGACAGGGGGCCAACGTCCTGACTTTC.

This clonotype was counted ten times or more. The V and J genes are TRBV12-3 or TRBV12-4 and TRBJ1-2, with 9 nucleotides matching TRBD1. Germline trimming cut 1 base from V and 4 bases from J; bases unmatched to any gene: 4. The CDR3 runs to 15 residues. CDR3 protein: CASSLEDRGPYGYTF. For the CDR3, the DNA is TGTGCCAGCAGTTTAGAGGACAGGGGCCCCTATGGCTACACCTTC.

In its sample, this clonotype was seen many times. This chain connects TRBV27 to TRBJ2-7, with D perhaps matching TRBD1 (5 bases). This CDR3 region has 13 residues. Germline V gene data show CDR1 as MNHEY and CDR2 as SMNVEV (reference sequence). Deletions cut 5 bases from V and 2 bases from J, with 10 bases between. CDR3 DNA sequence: TGTGCCAGCAGTACATTGGGGCCCTACGAGCAGTACTTC. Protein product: CASSTLGPYEQYF.

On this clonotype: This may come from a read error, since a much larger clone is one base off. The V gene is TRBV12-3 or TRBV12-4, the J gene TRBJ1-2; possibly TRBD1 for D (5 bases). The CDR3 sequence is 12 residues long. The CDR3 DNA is TGTGTCAGCAGTTTAGACGGGGGAAGCTACACCTTC. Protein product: CVSSLDGGSYTF.

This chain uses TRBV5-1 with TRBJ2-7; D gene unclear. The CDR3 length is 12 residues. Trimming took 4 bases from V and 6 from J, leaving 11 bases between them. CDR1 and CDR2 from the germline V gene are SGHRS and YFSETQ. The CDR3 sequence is CASSPLGSEQYF. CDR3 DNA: TGCGCCAGCAGCCCCTTGGGCAGCGAGCAGTACTTC.

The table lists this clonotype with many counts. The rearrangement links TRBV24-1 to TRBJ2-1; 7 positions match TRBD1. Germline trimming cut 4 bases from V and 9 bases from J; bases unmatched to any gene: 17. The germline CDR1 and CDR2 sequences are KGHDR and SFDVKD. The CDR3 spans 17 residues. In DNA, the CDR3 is TGTGCCACCAGTGACCCCGCTTCGACAGGGAATTACGGTGAGCAGTTCTTC. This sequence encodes CATSDPASTGNYGEQFF.

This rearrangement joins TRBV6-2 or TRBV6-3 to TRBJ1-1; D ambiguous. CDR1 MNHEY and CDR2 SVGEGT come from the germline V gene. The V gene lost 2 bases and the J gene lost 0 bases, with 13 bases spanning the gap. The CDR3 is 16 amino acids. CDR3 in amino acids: CASSYRPERMNTEAFF. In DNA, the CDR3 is TGTGCCAGCAGTTACCGGCCCGAGCGGATGAACACTGAAGCTTTCTTT.

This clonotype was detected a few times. The CDR3 is CASSVYYDPTREQYF. CDR3 nucleotides: TGTGCCAGCAGCGTGTACTACGACCCTACCCGCGAGCAGTACTTC. The chain carries TRBV9 and TRBJ2-7; D not certain. From germline, CDR1 is SGDLS and CDR2 YYNGEE. The CDR3 length is 15 residues. The ends were cut back, 2 bases at V and 6 bases at J, with 18 bases in the middle.

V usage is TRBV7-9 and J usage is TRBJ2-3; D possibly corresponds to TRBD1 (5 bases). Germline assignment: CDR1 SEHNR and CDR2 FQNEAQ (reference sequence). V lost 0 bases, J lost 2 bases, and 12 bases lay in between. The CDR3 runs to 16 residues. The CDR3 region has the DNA TGTGCCAGCAGCTTAGCGCCGGGCAGGGACACAGATACGCAGTATTTT. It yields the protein CASSLAPGRDTDTQYF.

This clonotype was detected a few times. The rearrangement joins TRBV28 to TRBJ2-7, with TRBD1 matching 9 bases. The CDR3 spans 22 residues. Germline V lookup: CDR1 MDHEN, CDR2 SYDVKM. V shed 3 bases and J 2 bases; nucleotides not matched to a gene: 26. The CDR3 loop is CASSLVLGDRTRTGDVPYEQYF. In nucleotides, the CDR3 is TGTGCCAGCAGTTTGGTCCTCGGGGACCGAACCAGGACAGGGGATGTCCCCTACGAGCAGTACTTC.

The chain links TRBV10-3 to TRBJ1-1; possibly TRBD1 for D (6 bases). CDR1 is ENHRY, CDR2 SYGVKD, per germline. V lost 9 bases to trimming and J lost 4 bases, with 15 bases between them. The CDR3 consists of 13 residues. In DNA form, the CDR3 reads TGTGCCATTGAAGGGGGGCCTGGCACTGAAGCTTTCTTT. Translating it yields CAIEGGPGTEAFF.